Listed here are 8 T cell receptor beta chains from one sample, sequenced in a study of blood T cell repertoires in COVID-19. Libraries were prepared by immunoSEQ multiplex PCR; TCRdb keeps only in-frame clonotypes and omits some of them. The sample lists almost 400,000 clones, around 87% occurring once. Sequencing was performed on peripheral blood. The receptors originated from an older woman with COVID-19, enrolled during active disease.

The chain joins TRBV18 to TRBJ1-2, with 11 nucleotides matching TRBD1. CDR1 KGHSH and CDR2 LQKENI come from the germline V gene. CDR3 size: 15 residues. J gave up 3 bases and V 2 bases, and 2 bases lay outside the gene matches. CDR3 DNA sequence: TGTGCCAGCTCACCATCGGGACAGGGGGACTATGGCTACACCTTC. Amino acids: CASSPSGQGDYGYTF.

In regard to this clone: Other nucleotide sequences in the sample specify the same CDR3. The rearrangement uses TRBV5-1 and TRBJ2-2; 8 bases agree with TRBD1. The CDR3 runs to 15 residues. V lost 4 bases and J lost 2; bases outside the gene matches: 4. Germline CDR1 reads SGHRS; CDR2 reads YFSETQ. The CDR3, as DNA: TGCGCCAGCAGCCTAGGGACAGGTAACACCGGGGAGCTGTTTTTT. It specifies CASSLGTGNTGELFF.

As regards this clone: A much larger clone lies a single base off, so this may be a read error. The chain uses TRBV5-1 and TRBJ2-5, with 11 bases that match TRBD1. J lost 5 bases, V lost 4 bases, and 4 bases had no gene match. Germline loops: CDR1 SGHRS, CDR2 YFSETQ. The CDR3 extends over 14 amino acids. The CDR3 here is CASSGGTGGETQYF. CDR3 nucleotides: TGCGCCAGCAGCGGGGGGACAGGGGGGGAGACCCAGTACTTC.

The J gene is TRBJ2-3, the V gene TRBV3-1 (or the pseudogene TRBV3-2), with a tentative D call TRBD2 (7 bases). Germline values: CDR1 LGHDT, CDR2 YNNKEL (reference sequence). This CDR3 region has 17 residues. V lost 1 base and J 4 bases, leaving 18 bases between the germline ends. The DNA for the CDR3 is TGTGCCAGCAGCCAAGGGGTGAGGGGGGGCAGGGCAGATACGCAGTATTTT. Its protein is CASSQGVRGGRADTQYF.

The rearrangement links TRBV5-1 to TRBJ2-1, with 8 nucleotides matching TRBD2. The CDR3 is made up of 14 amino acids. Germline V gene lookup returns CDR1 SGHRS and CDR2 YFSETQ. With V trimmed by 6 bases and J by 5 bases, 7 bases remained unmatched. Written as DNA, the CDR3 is TGCGCCAGCAACAAGCGGGGGCTCGACAATGAGCAGTTCTTC. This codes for CASNKRGLDNEQFF. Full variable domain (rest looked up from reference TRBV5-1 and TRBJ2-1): KAGVTQTPRYLIKTRGQQVTLSCSPISGHRSVSWYQQTPGQGLQFLFEYFSETQRNKGNFPGRFSGRQFSNSRSEMNVSTLELGDSALYLCASNKRGLDNEQFFGPGTRLTVL.

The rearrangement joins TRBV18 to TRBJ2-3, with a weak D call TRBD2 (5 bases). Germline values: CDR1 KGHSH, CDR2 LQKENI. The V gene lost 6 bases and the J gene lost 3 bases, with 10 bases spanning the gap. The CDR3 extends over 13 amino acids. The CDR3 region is CASSSAGTDTQYF. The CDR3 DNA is TGTGCCAGCTCTTCGGCGGGTACAGATACGCAGTATTTT.

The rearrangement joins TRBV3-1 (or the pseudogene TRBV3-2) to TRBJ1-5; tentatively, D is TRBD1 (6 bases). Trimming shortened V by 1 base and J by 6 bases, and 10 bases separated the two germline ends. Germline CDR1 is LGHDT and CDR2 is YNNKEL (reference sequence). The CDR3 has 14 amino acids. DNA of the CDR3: TGTGCCAGCAGCCAAGGGGCAGGGGCTCAGCCCCAGCATTTT. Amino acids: CASSQGAGAQPQHF.

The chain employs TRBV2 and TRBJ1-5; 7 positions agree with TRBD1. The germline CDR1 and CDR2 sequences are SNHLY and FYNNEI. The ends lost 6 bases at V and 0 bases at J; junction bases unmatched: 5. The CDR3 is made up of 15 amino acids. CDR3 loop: CASRADRVSNQPQHF. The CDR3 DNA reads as TGTGCCAGCAGAGCCGACAGGGTTAGCAATCAGCCCCAGCATTTT.